Detailed here is one TCR beta chain. TCRdb independently ran MiXCR on the 5' RACE reads; one entry per CDR3 protein. The profile covers 470,000 or so distinct CDR3 sequences, with 15% to 20% appearing a single time and 9% to 15% taken by the ten largest. Per germline, CDR1 SNHLY and CDR2 FYNNEI. The CDR3 length is 13 residues. Trimming shortened V by 5 bases and J by 5 bases, and 13 bases separated the two germline ends. This entry comes from a study of T-cell memory formation after mild COVID-19. The receptor comes from an adult woman who had mild COVID-19 (a few samples of this study predate the infection). Cell type and time point are not known. The chain uses TRBV2 and TRBJ2-7; no clear D. Sequencing input: PBMCs or a T cell subset sorted from them (not recorded which). The DNA of the CDR3 is TGTGCCAGCAGTCCTCCAGTAGTCAACGAGCAGTACTTC. Encoded protein: CASSPPVVNEQYF.